Sequencing of this T cell receptor beta chain was carried out in a study of cytomegalovirus exposure and HLA in healthy donors. Study results and limitations: Reports indicated that the classifier achieved high specificity and sensitivity in diagnosing cytomegalovirus status.

Trimming took off 2 bases at V and 6 bases at J, with 11 bases between the two ends. This CDR3 comprises 12 residues. Germline CDR1 GTSNPN, CDR2 SVGIG (reference sequence). Concerning this clone itself: Its cognate antigen is unknown.

This PCR relied on a set of 60 Vbeta primers and 13 Jbeta primers. The assay was immunoSEQ multiplex PCR, and TCRdb's table has in-frame clones only and misses some. The record lists roughly 120,000 clones, of which the ten most abundant hold about 2.2%. The origin of this receptor is a man aged 35 to 55 in good health and CMV-seronegative. The gene calls are TRBV30 and TRBJ2-7; weak D call: TRBD1 (6 bases). Sequencing was carried out using PBMCs. The CDR3 loop is CAWSQTGTEQYF. DNA of the CDR3: TGTGCCTGGAGTCAAACAGGGACCGAGCAGTACTTC.